This entry lists 22 T cell receptor beta chains sequenced from one sample in a study of tumor-infiltrating lymphocytes in primary liver carcinoma. Unsorted whole blood supplied the blood RNA, and germline DNA was isolated too. A constant-region primer served to make TCR beta cDNA from roughly 460 ng total RNA. It was through three nested multiplex PCR rounds of slightly modified ARM-PCR that TCR beta libraries arose. TRBV1-TRBV30 forward primers paired with a C-beta reverse primer drove the first two PCR rounds, 10 cycles each. One entry per CDR3 protein results from TCRdb running MiXCR on the multiplex PCR reads. The data hold 330,000 or so distinct CDR3 sequences, with around 60% observed a single time. Sequencing was done on a sample of peripheral blood. Every receptor here comes from a man aged 35 to 55 with primary liver carcinoma and hepatitis B virus infection.

The chain carries TRBV6-1 and TRBJ2-7; D not certain. The CDR3 extends over 12 amino acids. The germline V gene has CDR1 MNHNS and CDR2 SASEGT. V lost 5 bases and J 2 bases, leaving 7 bases between the germline ends. In DNA, the CDR3 is TGTGCCAGCAGTTGGATTCCCTACGAGCAGTACTTC. Protein sequence: CASSWIPYEQYF.

This chain uses TRBV24-1 with TRBJ2-7; tentative D call: TRBD2 (5 bases). The V gene lost 2 bases and the J gene lost 3 bases, with 10 bases spanning the gap. There are 14 residues in the CDR3. CDR1 is KGHDR, CDR2 SFDVKD, per germline. The CDR3 region has the DNA TGTGCCACCAGTGATTCAAGGACTGACTACGAGCAGTACTTC. Amino acids: CATSDSRTDYEQYF.

Remarks on this clonotype: A much larger clone is a single base away; this may be a read error. The chain links TRBV6-5 to TRBJ2-6; D is perhaps TRBD2 (6 bases). From germline, CDR1 is MNHEY and CDR2 SVGAGI. The V end was cut by 5 bases, the J end by 4 bases, with 15 bases between. This CDR3 has 16 amino acids. CDR3 nucleotide sequence: TGTGCCAGCAGTCAGACAGCGGGCGTGGGGGCCAACGTCCTGACTTTC. It yields the protein CASSQTAGVGANVLTF.

About this clonotype: The conserved closing phenylalanine or tryptophan is absent in this CDR3, likely reflecting a read error. The chain joins TRBV11-2 to TRBJ1-2; unclear D gene. CDR1 SGHAT and CDR2 FQNNGV come from the germline V gene. There are 13 residues in the CDR3. V lost 8 bases and J lost 10, with 20 bases in between. The CDR3 nucleotides are TGTGCCAGCTCCCCAGAAATAAGCCGCGACTACACCTCC. It translates to CASSPEISRDYTS.

The table lists this clonotype with a few counts. Here the CDR3 DNA reads TGTGCCAGCAGCATGGACAGGGACGAGCAGTACTTC. It yields the protein CASSMDRDEQYF. The chain couples TRBV7-9 to TRBJ2-7; TRBD1 matches at 8 bases. CDR3 length equals 12 residues. V trimming: 5 bases; J trimming: 5 bases; junction bases outside the gene matches: 2. Germline V gives CDR1 SEHNR, CDR2 FQNEAQ (reference sequence). The entire variable domain, with the rest obtained from reference TRBV7-9 and TRBJ2-7, is as follows: DTGVSQNPRHKITKRGQNVTFRCDPISEHNRLYWYRQTLGQGPEFLTYFQNEAQLEKSRLLSDRFSAERPKGSFSTLEIQRTEQGDSAMYLCASSMDRDEQYFGPGTRLTVT.

A remark on this clonotype: Compared with germline, one end of the junction differs, possibly owing to a read error. The chain links TRBV12-3 or TRBV12-4 to TRBJ1-1, with D unresolved. This CDR3 has 13 amino acids. The CDR3 DNA sequence: TGTACCAGCAGTTTAGATCCGGGCACTGAAGCTTTCTTT. Protein sequence: CTSSLDPGTEAFF.

This rearrangement joins TRBV7-9 to TRBJ2-1; 7 nucleotides line up with TRBD2. Germline loops: CDR1 SEHNR, CDR2 FQNEAQ (reference sequence). This CDR3 has 15 residues. The ends lost 8 bases at V and 4 bases at J; junction bases unmatched: 11. CDR3 coding DNA: TGTGCCAGCGGCCCCGTGCGACTAGCTTACAATGAGCAGTTCTTC. Translated: CASGPVRLAYNEQFF.

This clonotype was recorded many times. The V and J genes are TRBV4-1 and TRBJ1-1; no firm D call. Germline lookup yields CDR1 MGHRA and CDR2 YSYEKL. Trimming removed 4 bases at V and 1 base at J, with 10 bases between. The CDR3 length is 14 residues. As DNA, the CDR3 is TGCGCCAGCAGCCTTCGGTCGGAGAACACTGAAGCTTTCTTT. Translation: CASSLRSENTEAFF.

As for this clonotype: Mismatch with germline at one junction end may stem from a read error. This chain connects TRBV11-3 to TRBJ2-7, with 10 nucleotides matching TRBD2. CDR3 length equals 19 residues. The germline V gene encodes CDR1 SGHNT and CDR2 YENEEA. This CDR3 reads CASSSTSGIRASVTYEQYF. In DNA, the CDR3 is TGTGCCAGCAGCTCCACTAGCGGGATTCGCGCGTCCGTAACTTACGAGCAATACTTC.

This clonotype was picked up many times. The CDR3 is CSAPLIQGGGTEAFF. As DNA, the CDR3 is TGCAGCGCCCCACTAATACAGGGAGGTGGCACTGAAGCTTTCTTT. This rearrangement joins TRBV29-1 to TRBJ1-1; D might be TRBD1 (6 bases). CDR3 size: 15 residues. V lost 7 bases and J 4 bases, leaving 22 bases between the germline ends. CDR1 is SQVTM and CDR2 is ANQGSEA in the germline V gene.

Remarks on this clonotype: This may come from a read error, since a much larger clone is one base off. This chain joins TRBV21-1 and TRBJ1-5. TRBV21-1 constitutes a pseudogene. The CDR3 runs to 15 residues. CDR3 nucleotide sequence: TGTGCCAGCAGCAAACGTGTGTATAGCAATCAGCCCCAGCATTTT. It is translated as CASSKRVYSNQPQHF.

This clonotype appeared a single time. The CDR3 region is CASTTFRDNSYEQYF. The CDR3 nucleotides read TGTGCCAGCACCACCTTCCGGGACAACTCCTACGAGCAGTACTTC. The rearrangement links TRBV6-5 to TRBJ2-7, with TRBD1 as a possible D gene (6 bases). The V and J ends lost 7 bases and 0 bases respectively, with 16 bases between them. This CDR3 contains 15 residues. Germline V gene sequence: CDR1 MNHEY, CDR2 SVGAGI.

To note about this clonotype: This may come from a read error, since a much larger clone is one base off. The chain couples TRBV5-1 to TRBJ2-1; TRBD1 matches at 8 bases. Germline CDR1 is SGHRS and CDR2 is YFSETQ. The CDR3 is made up of 16 amino acids. Here the CDR3 DNA reads TGCACCAGCAGCTTGAACGGACAGGGAGCCGGCAATGAGCAGTTCTTC. The encoded protein is CTSSLNGQGAGNEQFF.

A few counts support this clonotype. V gene TRBV28 combines with J gene TRBJ1-3, with D uncertain. CDR3 size: 12 residues. Germline V gene lookup returns CDR1 MDHEN and CDR2 SYDVKM. V was shortened by 4 bases and J by 4 bases, with 5 bases between the two germline ends. The CDR3, as DNA: TGTGCCAGCAGTTCACCCGGAAACACCATATATTTT. This codes for CASSSPGNTIYF.

This clonotype showed up many times. This chain connects TRBV4-2 to TRBJ2-5; D might be TRBD2 (6 bases). V gave up 0 bases and J gave up 5 bases, with 19 bases separating them. The CDR3 extends over 17 amino acids. Germline loops: CDR1 LGHNA, CDR2 YNFKEQ. In DNA form, the CDR3 reads TGTGCCAGCAGCCAAGAGGTTGTGGGGTCAGGAGGGGAGACCCAGTACTTC. Translating gives CASSQEVVGSGGETQYF.

The chain has TRBV5-6 and TRBJ1-5, with D perhaps TRBD1 (5 bases). V was shortened by 1 base and J by 6 bases, with 11 bases between the two germline ends. Germline lookup yields CDR1 SGHDT and CDR2 YYEEEE. The CDR3 extends over 14 amino acids. CDR3 sequence (DNA): TGTGCCAGCAGCTTGTGGGGGTTGCCTCAGCCCCAGCATTTT. Residues: CASSLWGLPQPQHF. The full variable domain, rest sourced from reference TRBV5-6 and TRBJ1-5, is DAGVTQSPTHLIKTRGQQVTLRCSPKSGHDTVSWYQQALGQGPQFIFQYYEEEERQRGNFPDRFSGHQFPNYSSELNVNALLLGDSALYLCASSLWGLPQPQHFGDGTRLSIL.

With respect to this clonotype: A junction end diverges from the germline sequence, so it may reflect a read error. The chain joins TRBV11-2 to TRBJ1-6; D remains ambiguous. CDR1 and CDR2 from the germline V gene are SGHAT and FQNNGV. This CDR3 spans 16 amino acids. CDR3 sequence: CASSTDSSSCNSPLHF. The CDR3, as DNA: TGTGCCAGCAGCACCGATTCAAGCTCCTGTAATTCACCCCTCCATTTT.

V usage is TRBV4-1 and J usage is TRBJ2-5; D may be TRBD1 or TRBD2 (5 bases each). This CDR3 has 17 residues. The germline V gene encodes CDR1 MGHRA and CDR2 YSYEKL. Trimming pared 0 bases from V and 5 bases from J, leaving 19 bases between. The CDR3 protein is CASSQDRDGTEVETQYF. As DNA, the CDR3 is TGCGCCAGCAGCCAAGATCGGGACGGGACCGAGGTTGAGACCCAGTACTTC.

The chain employs TRBV12-3 or TRBV12-4 and TRBJ2-2, with D unclear. This CDR3 contains 11 residues. V was pared by 9 bases and J by 8 bases, with 10 bases between. The CDR3 spells CASTRIGELFF. Written as DNA, the CDR3 is TGTGCCAGTACCCGCATAGGGGAGCTGTTTTTT.

CDR3 nucleotide sequence: TGTGCCATCAGTAAGACTAGCGGGGAAGAGACCCAGTACTTC. Its translation: CAISKTSGEETQYF. The J gene is TRBJ2-5, the V gene TRBV10-3, with 11 bases fitting TRBD2. Germline trimming cut 5 bases from V and 3 bases from J; bases unmatched to any gene: 2. Germline CDR1 and CDR2: ENHRY and SYGVKD. The CDR3 length is 14 residues.

The CDR3, as DNA: TGTGCCAGCAGTGGAAGAGGCCCGAACACCGGGGAGCTGTTTTTT. It codes for CASSGRGPNTGELFF. V and J are TRBV2 and TRBJ2-2; D gene unclear. This CDR3 spans 15 amino acids. With 4 bases removed from V and 0 bases from J, the gap between germline ends came to 9 bases. The V gene's germline CDR1 is SNHLY and CDR2 FYNNEI.

This sequence joins TRBV28 and TRBJ2-5; 11 nucleotides match TRBD2. J lost 2 bases, V lost 3 bases, and 5 bases had no gene match. CDR1 is MDHEN and CDR2 is SYDVKM in the germline V gene. The CDR3 totals 16 residues. This CDR3 is CASSFGTSGDQETQYF. In DNA, the CDR3 is TGTGCCAGCAGTTTTGGGACTAGCGGAGATCAAGAGACCCAGTACTTC.